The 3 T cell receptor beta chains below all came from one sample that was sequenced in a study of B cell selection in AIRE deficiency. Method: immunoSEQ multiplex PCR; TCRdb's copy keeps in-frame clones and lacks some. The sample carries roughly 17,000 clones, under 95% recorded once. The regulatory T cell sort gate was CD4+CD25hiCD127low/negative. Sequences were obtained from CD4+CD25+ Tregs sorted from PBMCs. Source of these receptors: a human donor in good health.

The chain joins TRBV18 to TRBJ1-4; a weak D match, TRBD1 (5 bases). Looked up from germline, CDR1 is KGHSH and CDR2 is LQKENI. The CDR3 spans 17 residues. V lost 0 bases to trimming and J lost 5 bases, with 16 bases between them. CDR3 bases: TGTGCCAGCTCACCACCGGGGGTGGGTACCCCGAATGAAAAACTGTTTTTT. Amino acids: CASSPPGVGTPNEKLFF.

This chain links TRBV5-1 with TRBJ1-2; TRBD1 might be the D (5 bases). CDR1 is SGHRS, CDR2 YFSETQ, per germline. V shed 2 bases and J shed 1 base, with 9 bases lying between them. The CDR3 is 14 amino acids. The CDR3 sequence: CASSFPDSNYGYTF. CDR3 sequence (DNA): TGCGCCAGCAGCTTCCCAGACAGTAACTATGGCTACACCTTC. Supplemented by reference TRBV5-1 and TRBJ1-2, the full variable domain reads KAGVTQTPRYLIKTRGQQVTLSCSPISGHRSVSWYQQTPGQGLQFLFEYFSETQRNKGNFPGRFSGRQFSNSRSEMNVSTLELGDSALYLCASSFPDSNYGYTFGSGTRLTVV.

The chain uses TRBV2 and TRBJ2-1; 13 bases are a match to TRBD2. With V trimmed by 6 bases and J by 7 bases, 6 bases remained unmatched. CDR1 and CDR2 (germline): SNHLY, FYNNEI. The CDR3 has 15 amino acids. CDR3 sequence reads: CASSLTSGRANEQFF. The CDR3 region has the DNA TGTGCCAGCAGCCTTACTAGCGGGAGGGCTAATGAGCAGTTCTTC.